The sequence of this T cell receptor (beta chain) was determined in a study of blood T cells in healthy people across ages. Overall study findings and caveats: PBMCs were not sorted, which prevented a conclusive comparison of naive versus antigen-experienced cells. Significant beta diversity loss was already apparent by age approximately 37, declining roughly linearly. Naive T cell percentage and TCR beta diversity correlated strongly.

The table lists this clonotype with a few counts. Its specificity is not known. One junction end does not reproduce the germline sequence, and a read error may be involved. Combining a sample-barcoded 5' primer with a J-beta primer mix, a second PCR ran for roughly 7 to 11 cycles. Every molecule of cDNA carried a tag from a template-switch adaptor with 12 random nucleotides. TCRdb re-analysed the 5' RACE reads in MiXCR, keeping a single row per CDR3 protein. The sample records 850,000 to 950,000 distinct CDR3 sequences, 29% being singletons. The receptor's source is a woman of 80 years or more in good health. The sample comprised blood.

CDR3 region: CVSSSSGEPYNEQFF. For the CDR3, the DNA is TGTGTCAGCAGCTCCTCAGGGGAACCCTACAATGAGCAGTTCTTC. J is TRBJ2-1 and V is TRBV5-5; TRBD1 might be the D (6 bases). Germline V gene sequence: CDR1 SGHKS, CDR2 YYEKEE (reference sequence). CDR3 length: 15 residues.